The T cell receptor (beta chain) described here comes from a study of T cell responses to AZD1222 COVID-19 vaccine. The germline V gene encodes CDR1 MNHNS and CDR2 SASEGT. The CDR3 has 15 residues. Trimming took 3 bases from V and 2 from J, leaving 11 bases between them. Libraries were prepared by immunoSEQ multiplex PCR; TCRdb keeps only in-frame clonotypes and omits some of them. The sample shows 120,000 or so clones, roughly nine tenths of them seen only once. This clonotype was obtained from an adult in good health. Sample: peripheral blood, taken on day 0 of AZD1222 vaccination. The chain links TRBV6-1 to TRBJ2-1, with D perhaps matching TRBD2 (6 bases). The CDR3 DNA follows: TGTGCCAGCAGTGATAGTTGGGGGGCCTACAATGAGCAGTTCTTC. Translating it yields CASSDSWGAYNEQFF.